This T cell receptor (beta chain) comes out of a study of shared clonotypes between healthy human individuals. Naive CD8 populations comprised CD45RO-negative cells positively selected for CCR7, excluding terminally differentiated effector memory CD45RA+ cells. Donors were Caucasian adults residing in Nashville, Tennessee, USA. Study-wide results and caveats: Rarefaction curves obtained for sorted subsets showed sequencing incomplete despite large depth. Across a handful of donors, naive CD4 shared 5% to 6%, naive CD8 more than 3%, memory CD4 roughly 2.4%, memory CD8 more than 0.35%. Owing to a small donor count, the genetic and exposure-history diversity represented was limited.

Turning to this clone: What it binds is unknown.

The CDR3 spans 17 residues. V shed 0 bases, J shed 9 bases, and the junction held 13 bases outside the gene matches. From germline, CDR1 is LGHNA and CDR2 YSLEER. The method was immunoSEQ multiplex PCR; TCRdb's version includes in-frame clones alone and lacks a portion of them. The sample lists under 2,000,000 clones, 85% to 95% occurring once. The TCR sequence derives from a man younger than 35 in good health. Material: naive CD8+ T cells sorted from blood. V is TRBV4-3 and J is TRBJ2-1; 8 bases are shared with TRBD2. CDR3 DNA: TGCGCCAGCAGCCAAGATAGGCCAGCGGGAGAGGCAAGTGAGCAGTTCTTC. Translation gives CASSQDRPAGEASEQFF.